The clone carrying this TCR beta chain has a handful of counts. Its antigen is currently unknown. The sequencing template was cDNA reverse transcribed from extracted RNA. Method: immunoSEQ multiplex PCR; TCRdb's copy keeps in-frame clones and lacks some. This table has about 210,000 clones, approximately 47% appearing once. The sample originates from a study of CD8+ T cells in alopecia areata. Overall study context: A 6-month period off drug followed tofacitinib, which lasted 6 to 18 months. Regarding the study as a whole: Patients shared TCRs less clearly than mice did, possibly owing to HLA. Lesional scalp, notably in alopecia totalis/universalis, had clonality above that of normal scalp.

Germline-derived CDR1 and CDR2 are KGHSH and LQKENI. The CDR3 is 14 amino acids. Trimming cost V 3 bases and J 4 bases, with 13 bases left between them. Regarding treatment: oral pan-JAK inhibitor, 5-10 mg twice daily. The sample in question was CD4+ T cells sorted from blood, obtained at roughly week 38, from a patient treated with tofacitinib. This TCR came from a human donor with alopecia areata. The gene calls are TRBV18 and TRBJ2-7; D ambiguous. In DNA, the CDR3 is TGTGCCAGCTCACCCCAGCAGGCAGAGTACGAGCAGTACTTC. This codes for CASSPQQAEYEQYF.